This T cell receptor (beta chain) was sequenced for a study of PD-L1 blockade in urothelial cancer. Looking at the study overall: Individuals in the cohort had been given 0 to 3 earlier chemotherapy regimens.

The CDR3 spans 16 residues. Time point defined: pretreatment peripheral blood. Sequencing was performed with immunoSEQ multiplex PCR; in TCRdb, only in-frame clones are kept and a portion is missing. The table has about 95,000 clones, 90% seen once; the top ten hold about 1.7%. Specimen: PBMCs, collected around atezolizumab (anti-PD-L1) treatment. This TCR was recovered from a man aged 55-75 years with urothelial cancer. This chain connects TRBV21-1 to TRBJ2-7; the D call TRBD1 from the table was never checked on the DNA. TRBV21-1 is designated a pseudogene. CDR3 nucleotide sequence: TGTGCCAGGGCCCCGGTTGGGGGGACAGGGGTATACGAGCAGTACTTC. Protein product: CARAPVGGTGVYEQYF.